Sequencing of this T cell receptor beta chain was carried out in a study of shared clonotypes between healthy human individuals (dated by TCRdb to 2020 to 2022). In the study overall: A few men and a couple of women, aged 18 to 49 years, made up the cohort. For each donor, three plates each were used for CD4 naive and CD4 memory, two plates were used for CD8 naive, and one plate was used for CD8 memory. The study deeply sequenced blood TCR repertoires of five healthy adults to estimate repertoire size and the extent of clonotype sharing between individuals. Libraries were prepared and TCR repertoires were sequenced by different laboratories using diverse techniques, in order to increase sequencing depth and limit assay-specific biases. Per donor, leukapheresis produced somewhere between about 0.94 and 10 billion PBMCs. Study-level results and caveats: Pairwise subsampling led to the expectation that sequencing depth would affect the degree of clonotype sharing among donors. About 5% of naive CD4, 3.5% of naive CD8, approximately 2.2% of memory CD4, and 0.35% to 0.4% of memory CD8 clonotypes were shared across a few donors. Higher generation probabilities were observed for clonotypes shared by all four sorted-subset donors than for non-shared clonotypes. Sampling was limited to blood, and TCR repertoires in tissue likely differ from TCR repertoires in blood. Rarefaction of sorted-subset datasets indicated incomplete sequencing despite the large sequencing depth. Larger estimated clonotype richness was generally found for naive subsets than for memory subsets. The genetic and exposure-history diversity represented was limited by the small number of donors.

The sample holds a few counts of this clone. Its cognate antigen has yet to be identified. No base qualities exist here, and no much larger clone lies one base off it. The donors were healthy, HIV-negative adults who had no recently reported acute infections or vaccinations. Only Caucasian adults living in Nashville, Tennessee, USA were represented among the donors. CD4+ T cells were enriched by magnetic negative selection; naive cells were then positively selected on CD45RA, and the negative fraction formed the memory subset. Blood was collected by leukapheresis, and PBMCs were isolated by Ficoll-Histopaque density gradient centrifugation and then cryopreserved in liquid nitrogen vapor phase. Analytical flow cytometry was used to check the purity and quantity of each magnetically sorted T cell population. From each sorted fraction, genomic DNA was isolated and quantified by UV absorbance on a Nanodrop 2000c.

The CDR3 starts with the cysteine, ends with the phenylalanine, and has 14 residues. The entry retains the CDR3 DNA only, 42 bases that are in frame from base 1. Trimming at the junction amounts to 0 bases on V and 11 bases on J, and the germline ends lie 17 bases apart. The germline V gene (reference sequence) specifies MNHEY as CDR1 and SMNVEV as CDR2. Using the deep immunoSEQ assay, multiplex PCR amplified TCR CDR3 regions from genomic DNA. Genomic DNA extracted from each cell subset was distributed evenly over all wells of several immunoSEQ 96-well plates, and each plate served as one replicate. Each replicate PCR for sorted subsets received around 200 ng genomic DNA, equal to 28,000 or so T cell genomes. Purified libraries were quantified with a Qubit 3.0 fluorometer, sized on a Bioanalyzer 2100, and re-quantified with the KAPA Library Quantification kit. Every immunoSEQ 96-well plate was sequenced on a separate single-read 150-cycle Illumina NextSeq 550 flow cell. The published analysis was carried out like this. Because the immunoSEQ output included only junctional sequences and no quality scores, the filtering could not be the same as the filtering used for full-length reads. Sequences were annotated with PyIR, a Python wrapper for IgBLAST v1.9, using IMGT germline references to assign V/J genes and CDR3. Reads with weak V/J assignments (E-value above 1e-6), missing CDR3, stop codons, out-of-frame junctions, or ambiguous translated residues were removed. V3J clonotypes were defined as sequences sharing an identical inferred V gene, J gene, and CDR3 amino acid sequence. The percentage overlap between two repertoires was calculated by dividing the number of shared unique clonotypes by the size of the smaller repertoire. Repertoire richness was assessed with RTK rarefaction, the Chao1 estimator, and Recon v2.1 estimates of unobserved clonotypes. Generation probabilities were computed with OLGA for all TCRbeta clonotypes obtained by the gDNA method from several donors. As stored in TCRdb, this immuneACCESS dataset retains in-frame rearrangements with V and J assigned. A fraction of the clones does not appear; measured against another copy, unresolved V genes explain less than half of the discrepancy, and the remainder lacks a known reason. That table supplies the V and J calls and clone size; D and trimming were determined from the DNA. This sample has some 200,000 clones in its table, and about 66% of those were observed once. Jointly, the top ten make up 8.5% to 12% of the sample.

This clonotype was sampled from a man aged 25-40 years in good health. Sequencing input: memory CD4+ T cells sorted from blood. In the paper's terms, the cell subset or site label means: CD45RA-negative fraction. The rearranged chain carries TRBV27 and TRBJ2-7; tentative D gene TRBD1, with 5 bases matching. The bases are TGTGCCAGCAGTTTATCAGGCGCAGGGCGGACAAAGTACTTC. Its protein product is CASSLSGAGRTKYF.